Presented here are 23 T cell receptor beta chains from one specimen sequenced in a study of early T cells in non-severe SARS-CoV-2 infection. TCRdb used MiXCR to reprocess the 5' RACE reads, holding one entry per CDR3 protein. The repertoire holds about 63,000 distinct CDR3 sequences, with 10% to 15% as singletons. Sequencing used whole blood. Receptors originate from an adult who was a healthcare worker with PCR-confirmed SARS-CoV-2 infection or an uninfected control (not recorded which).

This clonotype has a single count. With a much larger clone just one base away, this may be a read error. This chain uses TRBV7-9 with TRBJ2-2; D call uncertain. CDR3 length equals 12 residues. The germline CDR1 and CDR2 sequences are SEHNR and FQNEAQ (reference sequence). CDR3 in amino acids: CAGSLNNGELFF. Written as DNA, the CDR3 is TGTGCCGGCAGCTTGAACAACGGGGAGCTGTTTTTT.

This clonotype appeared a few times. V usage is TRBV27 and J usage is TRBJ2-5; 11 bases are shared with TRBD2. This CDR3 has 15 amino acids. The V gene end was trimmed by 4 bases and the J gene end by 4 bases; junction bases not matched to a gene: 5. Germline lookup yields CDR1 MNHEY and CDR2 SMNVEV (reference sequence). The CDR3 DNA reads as TGTGCCAGCAGTTATAGCGGGGGGGCCAGAGAGACCCAGTACTTC. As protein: CASSYSGGARETQYF.

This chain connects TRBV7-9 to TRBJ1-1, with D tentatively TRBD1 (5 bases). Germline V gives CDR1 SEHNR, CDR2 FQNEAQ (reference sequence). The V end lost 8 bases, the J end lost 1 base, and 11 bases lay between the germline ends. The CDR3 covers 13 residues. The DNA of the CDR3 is TGTGCCAGCCGATTAGGGACGAACACTGAAGCTTTCTTT. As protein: CASRLGTNTEAFF.

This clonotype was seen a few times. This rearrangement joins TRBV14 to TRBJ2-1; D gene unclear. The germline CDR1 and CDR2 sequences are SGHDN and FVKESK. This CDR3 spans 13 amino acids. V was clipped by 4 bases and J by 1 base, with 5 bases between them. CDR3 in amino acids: CASSRKSYNEQFF. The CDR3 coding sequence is TGTGCCAGCAGCCGGAAGTCCTACAATGAGCAGTTCTTC. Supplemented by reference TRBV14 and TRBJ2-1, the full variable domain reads EAGVTQFPSHSVIEKGQTVTLRCDPISGHDNLYWYRRVMGKEIKFLLHFVKESKQDESGMPNNRFLAERTGGTYSTLKVQPAELEDSGVYFCASSRKSYNEQFFGPGTRLTVL.

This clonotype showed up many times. CDR3 amino acids: CAISESTYTIYF. In DNA form, the CDR3 reads TGTGCCATCAGTGAGTCGACTTACACCATATATTTT. The chain employs TRBV10-3 and TRBJ1-3; D is ambiguous. Per germline, CDR1 ENHRY and CDR2 SYGVKD. The CDR3 consists of 12 residues. V lost 0 bases, J lost 8 bases, and 5 bases lay in between.

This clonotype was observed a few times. CDR3 nucleotides: TGTGCCAGCAGTGGACAGGGGGGCCCCAATGAGCAGTTCTTC. Translating it yields CASSGQGGPNEQFF. The chain is built from TRBV6-4 and TRBJ2-1, with TRBD1 identical over 9 bases. V was clipped by 4 bases and J by 6 bases; unmatched bases: 4. The CDR3 sequence is 14 residues long. Germline CDR1 and CDR2: MRHNA and SNTAGT.

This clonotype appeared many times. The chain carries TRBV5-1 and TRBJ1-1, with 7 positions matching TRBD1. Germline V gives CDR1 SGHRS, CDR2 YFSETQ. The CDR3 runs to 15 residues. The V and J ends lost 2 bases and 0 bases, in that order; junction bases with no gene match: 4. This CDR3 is CASSFATGMNTEAFF. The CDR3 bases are TGCGCCAGCAGCTTTGCGACAGGGATGAACACTGAAGCTTTCTTT.

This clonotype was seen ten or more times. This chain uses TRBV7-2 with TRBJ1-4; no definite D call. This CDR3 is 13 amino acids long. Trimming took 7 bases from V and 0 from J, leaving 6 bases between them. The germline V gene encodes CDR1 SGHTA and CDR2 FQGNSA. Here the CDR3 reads CASKRSTNEKLFF. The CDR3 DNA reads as TGTGCCAGCAAACGATCAACTAATGAAAAACTGTTTTTT.

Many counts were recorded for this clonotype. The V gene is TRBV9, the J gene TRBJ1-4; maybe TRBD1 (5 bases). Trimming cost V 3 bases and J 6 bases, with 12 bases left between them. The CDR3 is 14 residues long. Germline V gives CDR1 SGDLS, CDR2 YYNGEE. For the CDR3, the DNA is TGTGCCAGCAGCGGGCGGGGCGCAGATGAAAAACTGTTTTTT. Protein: CASSGRGADEKLFF.

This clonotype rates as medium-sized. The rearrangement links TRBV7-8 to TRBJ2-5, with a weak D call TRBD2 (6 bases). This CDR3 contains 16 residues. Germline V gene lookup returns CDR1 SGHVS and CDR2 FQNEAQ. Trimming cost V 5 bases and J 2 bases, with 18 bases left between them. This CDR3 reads CASSQKFGGWQETQYF. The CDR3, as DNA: TGTGCCAGCAGCCAAAAATTTGGGGGGTGGCAAGAGACCCAGTACTTC.

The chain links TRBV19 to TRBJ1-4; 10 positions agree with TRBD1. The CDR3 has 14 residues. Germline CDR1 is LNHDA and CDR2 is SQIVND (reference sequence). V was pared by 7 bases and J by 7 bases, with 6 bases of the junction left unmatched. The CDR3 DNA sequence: TGTGCCAGTAACGAGGACAGGGGGACTGAAAAACTGTTTTTT. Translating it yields CASNEDRGTEKLFF. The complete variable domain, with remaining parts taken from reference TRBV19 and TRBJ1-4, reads DGGITQSPKYLFRKEGQNVTLSCEQNLNHDAMYWYRQDPGQGLRLIYYSQIVNDFQKGDIAEGYSVSREKKESFPLTVTSAQKNPTAFYLCASNEDRGTEKLFFGSGTQLSVL.

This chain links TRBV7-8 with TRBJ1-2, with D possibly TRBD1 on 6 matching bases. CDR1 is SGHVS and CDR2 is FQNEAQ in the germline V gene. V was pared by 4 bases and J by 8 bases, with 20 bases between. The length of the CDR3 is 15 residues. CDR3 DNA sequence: TGTGCCAGCAGCTCGCACACAGGGTTAAGAGACGGCTACACCTTC. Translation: CASSSHTGLRDGYTF. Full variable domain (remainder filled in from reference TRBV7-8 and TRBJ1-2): GAGVSQSPRYKVAKRGQDVALRCDPISGHVSLFWYQQALGQGPEFLTYFQNEAQLDKSGLPSDRFFAERPEGSVSTLKIQRTQQEDSAVYLCASSSHTGLRDGYTFGSGTRLTVV.

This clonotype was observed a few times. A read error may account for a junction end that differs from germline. The CDR3 DNA reads as TGTGCCAGCAGTTACGACAGGGACGCGTACACTGAAGTTTTCTTT. The encoded protein is CASSYDRDAYTEVFF. The chain employs TRBV6-5 and TRBJ1-1; 7 bases map to TRBD1. The CDR3 contains 15 residues. Germline-derived CDR1 and CDR2 are MNHEY and SVGAGI.

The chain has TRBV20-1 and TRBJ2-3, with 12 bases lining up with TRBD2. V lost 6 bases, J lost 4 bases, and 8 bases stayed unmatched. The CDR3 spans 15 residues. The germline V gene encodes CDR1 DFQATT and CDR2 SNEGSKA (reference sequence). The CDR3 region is CSARGLAGLSDTQYF. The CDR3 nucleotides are TGCAGTGCCCGCGGACTAGCGGGGTTGTCAGATACGCAGTATTTT.

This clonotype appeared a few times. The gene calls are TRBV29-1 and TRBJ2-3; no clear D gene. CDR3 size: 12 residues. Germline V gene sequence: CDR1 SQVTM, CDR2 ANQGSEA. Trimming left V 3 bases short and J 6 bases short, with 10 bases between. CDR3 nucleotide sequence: TGCAGCGTTGAGGCTAGTTCCGATACGCAGTATTTT. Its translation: CSVEASSDTQYF.

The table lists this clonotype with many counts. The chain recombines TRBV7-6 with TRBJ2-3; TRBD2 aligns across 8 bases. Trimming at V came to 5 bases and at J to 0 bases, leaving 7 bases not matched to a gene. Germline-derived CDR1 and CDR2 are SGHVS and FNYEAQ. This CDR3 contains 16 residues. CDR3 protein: CASSPGPSGSTDTQYF. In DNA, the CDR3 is TGTGCCAGCAGCCCAGGGCCTAGCGGGAGCACAGATACGCAGTATTTT. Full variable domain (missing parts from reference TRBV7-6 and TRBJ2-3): GAGVSQSPRYKVTKRGQDVALRCDPISGHVSLYWYRQALGQGPEFLTYFNYEAQQDKSGLPNDRFSAERPEGSISTLTIQRTEQRDSAMYRCASSPGPSGSTDTQYFGPGTRLTVL.

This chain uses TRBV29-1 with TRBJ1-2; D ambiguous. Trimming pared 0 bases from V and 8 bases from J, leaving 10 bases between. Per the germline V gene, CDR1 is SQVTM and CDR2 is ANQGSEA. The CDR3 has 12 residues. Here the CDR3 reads CSVEDFGRGYTF. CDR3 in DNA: TGCAGCGTTGAAGATTTTGGCAGAGGCTACACCTTC.

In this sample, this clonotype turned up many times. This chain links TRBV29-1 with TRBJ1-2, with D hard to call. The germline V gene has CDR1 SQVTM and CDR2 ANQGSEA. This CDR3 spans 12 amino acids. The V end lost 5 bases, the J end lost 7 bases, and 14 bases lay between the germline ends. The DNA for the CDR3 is TGCAGCGTTCAGGTTCCGGCGGGTGGCTACACCTTC. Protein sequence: CSVQVPAGGYTF.

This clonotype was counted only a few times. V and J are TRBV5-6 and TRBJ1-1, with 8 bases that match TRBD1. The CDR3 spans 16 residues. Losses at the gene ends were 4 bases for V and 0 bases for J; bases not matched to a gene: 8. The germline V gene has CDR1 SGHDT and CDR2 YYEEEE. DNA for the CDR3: TGTGCCAGCAGCCCTGGGACAGGTCCTATGAACACTGAAGCTTTCTTT. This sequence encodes CASSPGTGPMNTEAFF.

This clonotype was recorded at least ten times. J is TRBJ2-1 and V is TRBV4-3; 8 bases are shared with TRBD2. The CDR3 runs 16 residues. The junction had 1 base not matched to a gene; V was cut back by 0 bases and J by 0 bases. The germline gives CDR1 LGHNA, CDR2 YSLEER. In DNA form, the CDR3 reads TGCGCCAGCAGCCAAGATGCGGGGGGCTCCTACAATGAGCAGTTCTTC. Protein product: CASSQDAGGSYNEQFF.

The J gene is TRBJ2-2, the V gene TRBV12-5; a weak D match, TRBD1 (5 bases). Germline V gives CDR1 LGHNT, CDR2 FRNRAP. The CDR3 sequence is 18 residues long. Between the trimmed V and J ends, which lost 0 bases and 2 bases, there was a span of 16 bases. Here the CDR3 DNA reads TGTGCTAGTGGTTTGGTAATCAATCAGGGAACCAACACCGGGGAGCTGTTTTTT. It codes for CASGLVINQGTNTGELFF.

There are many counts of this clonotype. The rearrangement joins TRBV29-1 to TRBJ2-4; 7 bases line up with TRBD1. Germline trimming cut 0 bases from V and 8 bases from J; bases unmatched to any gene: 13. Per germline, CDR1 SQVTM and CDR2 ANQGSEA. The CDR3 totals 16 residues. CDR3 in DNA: TGCAGCGTTGAAGAGGTGACAGGGCTTCGAGGGGACATTCAGTACTTC. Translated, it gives CSVEEVTGLRGDIQYF.

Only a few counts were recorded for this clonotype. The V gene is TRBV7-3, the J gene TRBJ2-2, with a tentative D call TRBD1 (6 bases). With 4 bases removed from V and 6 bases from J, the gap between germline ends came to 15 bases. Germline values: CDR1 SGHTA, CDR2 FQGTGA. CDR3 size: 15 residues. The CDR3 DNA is TGTGCCAGCAGCTCAGCAGGGGCGCCCGCCGGGGAGCTGTTTTTT. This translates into CASSSAGAPAGELFF.